This T cell receptor beta chain derives from a study of blood T cell repertoires in COVID-19. At the level of the study: Whether acute or convalescent, the COVID-19 samples came from the United States, Italy and Spain.

Measured with immunoSEQ multiplex PCR; TCRdb has only the in-frame clones, and not every one. The repertoire consists of almost 400,000 clones, with under 90% occurring once and the leading ten covering about 1.7%. Participants reported their clinical history, and cohort assignment relied on those reports. This CDR3 has 16 residues. Germline trimming cut 1 base from V and 1 base from J; bases unmatched to any gene: 4. CDR1 LNHDA and CDR2 SQIVND come from the germline V gene (reference sequence). This TCR was sampled from a woman in her 30s who had recovered from COVID-19. This chain connects TRBV19 to TRBJ2-3, with TRBD2 matching 8 bases. The sample comprised PBMCs or T cells enriched from blood (not recorded which). CDR3 sequence (DNA): TGTGCCAGTAGTATAGTGCCAGCGGGGGGCACAGATACGCAGTATTTT. Its translation: CASSIVPAGGTDTQYF.